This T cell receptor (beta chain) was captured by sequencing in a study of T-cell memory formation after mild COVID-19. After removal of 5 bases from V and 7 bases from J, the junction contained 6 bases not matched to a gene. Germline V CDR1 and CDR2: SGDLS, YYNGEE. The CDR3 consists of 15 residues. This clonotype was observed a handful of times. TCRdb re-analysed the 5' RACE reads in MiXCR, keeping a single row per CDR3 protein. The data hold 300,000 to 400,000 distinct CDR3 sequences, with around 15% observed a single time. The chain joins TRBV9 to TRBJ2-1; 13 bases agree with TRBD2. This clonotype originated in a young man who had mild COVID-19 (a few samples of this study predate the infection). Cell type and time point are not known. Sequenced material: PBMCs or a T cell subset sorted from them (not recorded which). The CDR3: CASSPLAGGWNEQFF. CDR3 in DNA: TGTGCCAGCAGTCCACTAGCGGGGGGGTGGAATGAGCAGTTCTTC.